The entry that follows covers one TCR beta chain sequence. Its specificity is unknown. Generated by immunoSEQ multiplex PCR, the TCRdb table keeps only in-frame clones and is missing some. The sample records about 88,000 clones, around 96% being singletons. Germline V gene lookup returns CDR1 LNHDA and CDR2 SQIVND (reference sequence). The CDR3 is made up of 14 amino acids. V lost 4 bases and J 6 bases, leaving 15 bases between the germline ends. This sample stems from a study of cytomegalovirus exposure and HLA in healthy donors. Whole-study findings and limits: A few chains tied to CMV proved CMV antigen-specific in vitro. Cytomegalovirus-associated status was assigned to about 170 TCR beta chains.

Sequences were obtained from PBMCs. This clonotype was obtained from a man aged 18 to 30 in good health and CMV-seronegative. The V gene is TRBV19, the J gene TRBJ1-1, with a possible D match to TRBD1 (5 bases). The CDR3 nucleotides read TGTGCCAGTAGTACCCTCCGGGGGGGTGCTGAAGCTTTCTTT. Translation gives CASSTLRGGAEAFF.